One and the same sample provided the 18 T cell receptor beta chains below, sequenced in a study of cytomegalovirus exposure and HLA in healthy donors. The assay was immunoSEQ multiplex PCR, and TCRdb's table has in-frame clones only and misses some. The table records some 130,000 clones, about 91% of them present only once. Sequenced input: PBMCs. The receptors derive from a woman younger than 35 in good health and CMV-seronegative.

This chain joins TRBV5-1 and TRBJ1-2; TRBD1 agrees at 7 bases. There are 11 residues in the CDR3. V lost 4 bases to trimming and J lost 6 bases; unmatched junction nucleotides: 0. The germline V gene has CDR1 SGHRS and CDR2 YFSETQ. CDR3 sequence reads: CASSTGDGYTF. CDR3 coding DNA: TGCGCCAGCAGCACAGGGGATGGCTACACCTTC.

The genes are TRBV7-2 and TRBJ1-4; D remains unclear. This CDR3 has 15 amino acids. The V and J ends lost 2 bases and 1 base respectively, with 8 bases between them. Looked up from germline, CDR1 is SGHTA and CDR2 is FQGNSA. CDR3 nucleotides: TGTGCCAGCAGCTTACTCCCAGGAACTAATGAAAAACTGTTTTTT. Protein sequence: CASSLLPGTNEKLFF. Based on the CDR3 plus reference TRBV7-2 and TRBJ1-4, the full variable domain is GAGVSQSPSNKVTEKGKDVELRCDPISGHTALYWYRQSLGQGLEFLIYFQGNSAPDKSGLPSDRFSAERTGGSVSTLTIQRTQQEDSAVYLCASSLLPGTNEKLFFGSGTQLSVL.

This clone was observed a single time. The chain recombines TRBV5-6 with TRBJ2-3, with D possibly TRBD1 on 8 matching bases. In germline, CDR1 is SGHDT, CDR2 YYEEEE. The CDR3 contains 16 residues. With 0 bases removed from V and 2 bases from J, the gap between germline ends came to 13 bases. CDR3 sequence: CASSLDRGGDTDTQYF. CDR3 in DNA: TGTGCCAGCAGCTTGGACAGGGGGGGAGACACAGATACGCAGTATTTT. Together with reference TRBV5-6 and TRBJ2-3, the CDR3 gives the full variable domain: DAGVTQSPTHLIKTRGQQVTLRCSPKSGHDTVSWYQQALGQGPQFIFQYYEEEERQRGNFPDRFSGHQFPNYSSELNVNALLLGDSALYLCASSLDRGGDTDTQYFGPGTRLTVL.

The chain recombines TRBV19 with TRBJ1-2, with 8 bases identical to TRBD1. The CDR3 runs to 14 residues. Germline values: CDR1 LNHDA, CDR2 SQIVND (reference sequence). V shed 5 bases and J 2 bases; nucleotides not matched to a gene: 4. The CDR3 region has the DNA TGTGCCAGTAGTTTACAGGGGGTGAACTATGGCTACACCTTC. Translation gives CASSLQGVNYGYTF.

The chain has TRBV19 and TRBJ2-1; D is perhaps TRBD2 (7 bases). The CDR3 runs to 18 residues. The germline gives CDR1 LNHDA, CDR2 SQIVND (reference sequence). V was shortened by 6 bases and J by 0 bases, with 21 bases between the two germline ends. In DNA form, the CDR3 reads TGTGCCAGTAGGGGGGGGCTCACTGCACTGCCCTCCTACAATGAGCAGTTCTTC. This gives the protein CASRGGLTALPSYNEQFF.

The sample holds one count of this clone. J is TRBJ1-1 and V is TRBV6-5; D remains unclear. The CDR3 is 14 amino acids. Germline V gene sequence: CDR1 MNHEY, CDR2 SVGAGI. V lost 6 bases and J 0 bases, leaving 11 bases between the germline ends. The DNA for the CDR3 is TGTGCCAGCAGCCCTCGGAGCATGAACACTGAAGCTTTCTTT. Its translation: CASSPRSMNTEAFF.

The chain couples TRBV4-1 to TRBJ2-1, with no clear D. Germline V gives CDR1 MGHRA, CDR2 YSYEKL. V dropped 4 bases and J dropped 9 bases, with 10 bases sitting between them. This CDR3 spans 12 amino acids. The CDR3 spells CASSRIELEQFF. CDR3 DNA: TGCGCCAGCAGCCGAATAGAGCTTGAGCAGTTCTTC.

The chain employs TRBV5-6 and TRBJ2-7; TRBD2 might be the D (7 bases). V lost 6 bases and J 1 base, leaving 17 bases between the germline ends. The CDR3 length is 15 residues. Germline loops: CDR1 SGHDT, CDR2 YYEEEE. CDR3: CASTGGGEASYEQYF. CDR3 sequence (DNA): TGTGCCAGCACCGGAGGGGGGGAGGCTTCCTACGAGCAGTACTTC. Full variable domain (outside the CDR3, taken from reference TRBV5-6 and TRBJ2-7): DAGVTQSPTHLIKTRGQQVTLRCSPKSGHDTVSWYQQALGQGPQFIFQYYEEEERQRGNFPDRFSGHQFPNYSSELNVNALLLGDSALYLCASTGGGEASYEQYFGPGTRLTVT.

This clone was seen only a few times. V and J are TRBV10-1 and TRBJ1-4, with 8 bases lining up with TRBD1. The CDR3 is 15 amino acids. The ends lost 8 bases at V and 7 bases at J; junction bases unmatched: 12. CDR1 is WNHNN and CDR2 is SYGVQD in the germline V gene (reference sequence). The CDR3 reads CASPDRDIRGEKLFF. The CDR3 DNA reads as TGCGCCAGCCCGGACAGGGACATACGGGGTGAAAAACTGTTTTTT.

The CDR3 spells CASTPSPISTDTQYF. Written as DNA, the CDR3 is TGTGCCAGCACCCCGTCCCCTATCAGCACAGATACGCAGTATTTT. The chain links TRBV7-9 to TRBJ2-3; D remains unclear. Looked up from germline, CDR1 is SEHNR and CDR2 is FQNEAQ (reference sequence). With 7 bases removed from V and 0 bases from J, the gap between germline ends came to 14 bases. The CDR3 extends over 15 amino acids.

The rearrangement links TRBV19 to TRBJ1-5; 11 bases are a match to TRBD1. The ends lost 3 bases at V and 4 bases at J; junction bases unmatched: 8. Per germline, CDR1 LNHDA and CDR2 SQIVND (reference sequence). This CDR3 has 17 amino acids. The CDR3 DNA sequence: TGTGCCAGTAGTATGATCTGGACAGGGGGCAGGAATCAGCCCCAGCATTTT. Its protein is CASSMIWTGGRNQPQHF. Based on the CDR3 plus reference TRBV19 and TRBJ1-5, the full variable domain is DGGITQSPKYLFRKEGQNVTLSCEQNLNHDAMYWYRQDPGQGLRLIYYSQIVNDFQKGDIAEGYSVSREKKESFPLTVTSAQKNPTAFYLCASSMIWTGGRNQPQHFGDGTRLSIL.

J is TRBJ2-1 and V is TRBV5-1; TRBD1 aligns across 10 bases. V gave up 4 bases and J gave up 6 bases; unmatched junction bases: 10. The CDR3 loop spans 16 amino acids. CDR1 is SGHRS and CDR2 is YFSETQ in the germline V gene. The CDR3 protein is CASSQNPWTGGNEQFF. The CDR3, as DNA: TGCGCCAGCAGCCAAAACCCCTGGACAGGGGGCAATGAGCAGTTCTTC.

This clone was found once. The rearrangement uses TRBV4-1 and TRBJ2-5; TRBD1 aligns across 9 bases. Germline lookup yields CDR1 MGHRA and CDR2 YSYEKL. This CDR3 comprises 17 residues. Losses at the gene ends were 4 bases for V and 5 bases for J; bases not matched to a gene: 14. The chain's CDR3 is CASSRTTGQGWQETQYF. The CDR3 DNA reads as TGCGCCAGCAGCCGGACCACCGGACAGGGGTGGCAGGAGACCCAGTACTTC.

The table lists this clone with a few counts. This chain uses TRBV6-5 with TRBJ1-3, with D uncertain. Trimming shortened V by 2 bases and J by 3 bases, and 5 bases separated the two germline ends. From germline, CDR1 is MNHEY and CDR2 SVGAGI. The CDR3 consists of 13 residues. The CDR3, as DNA: TGTGCCAGCAGTTACACATTTGGAAACACCATATATTTT. It specifies CASSYTFGNTIYF.

The rearrangement joins TRBV29-1 to TRBJ2-3; D possibly corresponds to TRBD1 (6 bases). The germline CDR1 and CDR2 sequences are SQVTM and ANQGSEA. Trimming took 7 bases from V and 1 from J, leaving 12 bases between them. The CDR3 consists of 13 residues. This chain's CDR3 is CSGFRGGTDTQYF. CDR3 DNA: TGCAGCGGGTTCAGGGGAGGCACAGATACGCAGTATTTT.

The chain carries TRBV7-9 and TRBJ1-2, with D tentatively TRBD1 (6 bases). V was trimmed by 5 bases and J by 6 bases, leaving 10 bases between them. This CDR3 region has 12 residues. Germline V gene sequence: CDR1 SEHNR, CDR2 FQNEAQ (reference sequence). The CDR3 region has the DNA TGTGCCAGCAGCCCAGGGACAAATGGCTACACCTTC. It translates to CASSPGTNGYTF.

Written as DNA, the CDR3 is TGTGCCAGCAAGGGGGGCGGGAGCTCTGGAAACACCATATATTTT. Its protein is CASKGGGSSGNTIYF. J is TRBJ1-3 and V is TRBV2; weak D call: TRBD1 (6 bases). The CDR3 totals 15 residues. From germline, CDR1 is SNHLY and CDR2 FYNNEI. V lost 7 bases, J lost 0 bases, and 13 bases lay in between.

Here the CDR3 DNA reads TGTGCCAGCAGTAGGGGACTCTATGGCTACACCTTC. This sequence encodes CASSRGLYGYTF. The V gene is TRBV9, the J gene TRBJ1-2; TRBD1 might be the D (5 bases). Germline assignment: CDR1 SGDLS and CDR2 YYNGEE. The CDR3 spans 12 residues. Trimming shortened V by 5 bases and J by 4 bases, and 9 bases separated the two germline ends.